The 13 T cell receptor beta chains reported below all come from one sample, sequenced in a study of glioma-infiltrating T cells after dendritic cell vaccination. Using immunoSEQ multiplex PCR, the repertoire was profiled, and TCRdb retains in-frame clones only, with some absent. Here the sample spans some 10,000 clones, around 84% being singletons. The time point was: after dendritic cell vaccination, including at tumor progression/relapse. This specimen was blood, taken after dendritic cell vaccination. The receptors were sampled from a human donor with glioblastoma.

CDR3 region: CASSLSKGERYEQYF. The CDR3 coding sequence is TGTGCCAGCAGTTTATCGAAGGGGGAACGGTACGAGCAGTACTTC. This chain uses TRBV27 with TRBJ2-7; D might be TRBD1 (6 bases). V was trimmed by 0 bases and J by 4 bases, leaving 13 bases between them. From germline, CDR1 is MNHEY and CDR2 SMNVEV (reference sequence). This CDR3 spans 15 amino acids.

The chain recombines TRBV20-1 with TRBJ1-1; D is uncertain. Germline CDR1 is DFQATT and CDR2 is SNEGSKA (reference sequence). The CDR3 spans 11 residues. The ends were cut back, 3 bases at V and 6 bases at J, with 8 bases in the middle. The CDR3 protein is CSASTHSEAFF. The DNA of the CDR3 is TGCAGTGCTAGCACTCATTCTGAAGCTTTCTTT.

V and J are TRBV2 and TRBJ2-7; 14 bases match TRBD2. Germline V CDR1 and CDR2: SNHLY, FYNNEI. CDR3 length: 16 amino acids. V trimming: 2 bases; J trimming: 5 bases; junction bases outside the gene matches: 5. CDR3 DNA: TGTGCCAGCAGTGAACGGCGGACTAGCGGGAGGAACGAGCAGTACTTC. Its protein product is CASSERRTSGRNEQYF.

The chain is built from TRBV6-6 and TRBJ2-1; 8 positions agree with TRBD1. The CDR3 covers 16 residues. V lost 6 bases, J lost 0 bases, and 7 bases stayed unmatched. Germline CDR1 is MNHNY and CDR2 is SVGAGI (reference sequence). This CDR3 reads CASSPRGLSSYNEQFF. The CDR3 DNA is TGTGCCAGCAGCCCCAGGGGGCTGAGCTCCTACAATGAGCAGTTCTTC.

The V gene is TRBV5-1, the J gene TRBJ2-7, with 8 bases matching TRBD2. V lost 0 bases, J lost 5 bases, and 4 bases stayed unmatched. The CDR3 is made up of 14 amino acids. The germline V gene has CDR1 SGHRS and CDR2 YFSETQ. The CDR3 region is CASSLGAAGDEQYF. The CDR3 DNA follows: TGCGCCAGCAGCTTGGGGGCAGCGGGAGACGAGCAGTACTTC.

The CDR3 spells CASSLAQGGDYGYTF. The CDR3 DNA reads as TGTGCCAGCAGCTTAGCACAGGGTGGCGACTATGGCTACACCTTC. The chain carries TRBV7-3 and TRBJ1-2; D is perhaps TRBD1 (6 bases). In germline, CDR1 is SGHTA, CDR2 FQGTGA. The ends were cut back, 2 bases at V and 3 bases at J, with 13 bases in the middle. The CDR3 consists of 15 residues.

The chain recombines TRBV5-1 with TRBJ1-1, with a possible D match to TRBD1 (6 bases). The CDR3 loop spans 14 amino acids. CDR1 and CDR2 from the germline V gene are SGHRS and YFSETQ. The ends were cut back, 3 bases at V and 5 bases at J, with 14 bases in the middle. The CDR3 sequence: CASSSRAGDTEAFF. DNA of the CDR3: TGCGCCAGCAGCTCCCGGGCAGGGGATACTGAAGCTTTCTTT.

The chain carries TRBV7-3 and TRBJ2-5, with D possibly TRBD1 on 6 matching bases. V gave up 2 bases and J gave up 5 bases, with 9 bases separating them. The CDR3 spans 13 residues. The germline CDR1 and CDR2 sequences are SGHTA and FQGTGA. Here the CDR3 reads CASSLGDTETQYF. Written as DNA, the CDR3 is TGTGCCAGCAGCTTAGGGGACACGGAGACCCAGTACTTC. Full variable domain (remainder filled in from reference TRBV7-3 and TRBJ2-5): GAGVSQTPSNKVTEKGKYVELRCDPISGHTALYWYRQSLGQGPEFLIYFQGTGAADDSGLPNDRFFAVRPEGSVSTLKIQRTERGDSAVYLCASSLGDTETQYFGPGTRLLVL.

This CDR3 is CASLGARSYEQYF. CDR3 in DNA: TGTGCCAGCCTTGGGGCTAGGAGCTACGAGCAGTACTTC. This sequence joins TRBV27 and TRBJ2-7, with D possibly matching TRBD1 (5 bases). Trimming stripped 8 bases from V and 3 bases from J, with 14 bases between. From germline, CDR1 is MNHEY and CDR2 SMNVEV (reference sequence). The CDR3 length is 13 residues.

V gene TRBV7-2 combines with J gene TRBJ2-7; D is unclear. The CDR3 totals 15 residues. The V end lost 2 bases, the J end lost 2 bases, and 13 bases lay between the germline ends. Germline-derived CDR1 and CDR2 are SGHTA and FQGNSA. CDR3 bases: TGTGCCAGCAGCTTAATGAGCCGCACTACCTACGAGCAGTACTTC. Translation gives CASSLMSRTTYEQYF. Based on the CDR3 plus reference TRBV7-2 and TRBJ2-7, the full variable domain is GAGVSQSPSNKVTEKGKDVELRCDPISGHTALYWYRQSLGQGLEFLIYFQGNSAPDKSGLPSDRFSAERTGGSVSTLTIQRTQQEDSAVYLCASSLMSRTTYEQYFGPGTRLTVT.

This chain uses TRBV16 with TRBJ1-1, with D perhaps matching TRBD1 (6 bases). V gave up 7 bases and J gave up 1 base, with 16 bases separating them. Germline-derived CDR1 and CDR2 are KGHSY and FQNENV. The CDR3 runs to 15 residues. CDR3 DNA sequence: TGTGCCAGCAACTTATTCGGGACATCGAACACTGAAGCTTTCTTT. It codes for CASNLFGTSNTEAFF.

This chain uses TRBV2 with TRBJ2-1; possible D gene TRBD2, 6 bases. Looked up from germline, CDR1 is SNHLY and CDR2 is FYNNEI. V shed 6 bases and J shed 5 bases, with 17 bases lying between them. This CDR3 region has 15 residues. CDR3 coding DNA: TGTGCCAGCAGAGCCGGACTAAGGGAAGACAATGAGCAGTTCTTC. This encodes CASRAGLREDNEQFF. Full variable domain (remainder filled in from reference TRBV2 and TRBJ2-1): EPEVTQTPSHQVTQMGQEVILRCVPISNHLYFYWYRQILGQKVEFLVSFYNNEISEKSEIFDDQFSVERPDGSNFTLKIRSTKLEDSAMYFCASRAGLREDNEQFFGPGTRLTVL.

V usage is TRBV7-9 and J usage is TRBJ2-2; D is perhaps TRBD2 (6 bases). The CDR3 is 17 amino acids. Trimming took 5 bases from V and 1 from J, leaving 17 bases between them. Germline V gene lookup returns CDR1 SEHNR and CDR2 FQNEAQ (reference sequence). CDR3 sequence: CASSLRTGTLNTGELFF. The CDR3 bases are TGTGCCAGCAGCCTTAGAACCGGGACTCTGAACACCGGGGAGCTGTTTTTT. The full variable domain, rest sourced from reference TRBV7-9 and TRBJ2-2, is DTGVSQNPRHKITKRGQNVTFRCDPISEHNRLYWYRQTLGQGPEFLTYFQNEAQLEKSRLLSDRFSAERPKGSFSTLEIQRTEQGDSAMYLCASSLRTGTLNTGELFFGEGSRLTVL.